What follows are 7 T cell receptor beta chains derived from one specimen sequenced in a study of shared clonotypes between healthy human individuals. Assay: immunoSEQ multiplex PCR; the TCRdb copy retains only in-frame clones and omits some. The data show about 2.1 million clones, 80% to 95% seen once. It was CD45RO-negative cells, positively selected for CCR7, that made up naive CD8 cells, with terminally differentiated effector memory CD45RA+ cells excluded. The specimen was naive CD8+ T cells from PBMCs. These receptors were collected from a man between 18 and 35 years old in good health. Some clones in this sample may be carry-over from other donors' samples.

The J gene is TRBJ2-1, the V gene TRBV27; unclear D gene. V was clipped by 10 bases and J by 0 bases, with 13 bases between them. Germline CDR1 and CDR2: MNHEY and SMNVEV (reference sequence). This CDR3 comprises 14 residues. This CDR3 reads CATRAVDSYNEQFF. The CDR3 DNA reads TGTGCCACCCGAGCAGTGGACTCCTACAATGAGCAGTTCTTC.

The rearrangement uses TRBV7-2 and TRBJ2-1, with 7 bases aligning to TRBD1. This CDR3 has 15 amino acids. The trim removed 5 bases at V and 5 bases at J, leaving 9 bases unmatched. Germline V gives CDR1 SGHTA, CDR2 FQGNSA. The DNA for the CDR3 is TGTGCCAGCAGCGTACCGGGACAGAAAGACAATGAGCAGTTCTTC. Translated, it gives CASSVPGQKDNEQFF.

The gene calls are TRBV29-1 and TRBJ2-7; D might be TRBD1 (6 bases). Per the germline V gene, CDR1 is SQVTM and CDR2 is ANQGSEA. This CDR3 contains 14 residues. V was cut by 2 bases and J by 2 bases, with 13 bases left in between. The CDR3 sequence is CSVELSDRAYEQYF. CDR3 coding DNA: TGCAGCGTTGAATTATCGGACAGAGCCTACGAGCAGTACTTC.

The chain uses TRBV27 and TRBJ1-2, with 8 positions matching TRBD1. This CDR3 spans 11 amino acids. Trimming took 10 bases from V and 8 from J; bases not matched to a gene: 6. Germline assignment: CDR1 MNHEY and CDR2 SMNVEV (reference sequence). CDR3 sequence (DNA): TGTGCCACCCGGACAGGGTACGGCTACACCTTC. As protein: CATRTGYGYTF.

This CDR3 is CASILLPEQFF. CDR3 DNA: TGTGCCAGCATTCTACTTCCTGAGCAGTTCTTC. The chain joins TRBV28 to TRBJ2-1; the D is unclear. The V end lost 7 bases, the J end lost 9 bases, and 10 bases lay between the germline ends. CDR3 length: 11 residues. Germline V gives CDR1 MDHEN, CDR2 SYDVKM.

This chain links TRBV30 with TRBJ1-5; no reliable D call. This CDR3 contains 15 residues. CDR1 is GTSNPN and CDR2 is SVGIG in the germline V gene (reference sequence). V lost 3 bases and J lost 2, with 14 bases in between. Here the CDR3 reads CAWSMWAGGNQPQHF. The CDR3 DNA follows: TGTGCCTGGAGCATGTGGGCCGGGGGCAATCAGCCCCAGCATTTT.

The V and J genes are TRBV7-2 and TRBJ1-5; no firm D call. V lost 6 bases and J lost 7, with 10 bases in between. This CDR3 region has 12 residues. CDR1 is SGHTA, CDR2 FQGNSA, per germline. The CDR3 region has the DNA TGTGCCAGCAGTCGGCTCGGACAGCCCCAGCATTTT. The encoded protein is CASSRLGQPQHF.